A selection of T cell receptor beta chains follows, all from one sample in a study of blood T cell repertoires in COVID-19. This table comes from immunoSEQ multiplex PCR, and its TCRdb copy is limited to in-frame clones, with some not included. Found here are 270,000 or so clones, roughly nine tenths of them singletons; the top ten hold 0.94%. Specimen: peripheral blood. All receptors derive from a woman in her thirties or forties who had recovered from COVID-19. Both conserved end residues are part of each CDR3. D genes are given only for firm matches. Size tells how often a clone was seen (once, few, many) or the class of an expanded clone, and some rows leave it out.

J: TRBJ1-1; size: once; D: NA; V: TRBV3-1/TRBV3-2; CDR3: CASSQESGRSVSTEAFF; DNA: TGTGCCAGCAGCCAAGAATCAGGGCGCTCGGTAAGCACTGAAGCTTTCTTT
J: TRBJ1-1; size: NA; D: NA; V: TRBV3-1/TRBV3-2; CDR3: CASSRRSEAFF; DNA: TGTGCCAGCAGCCGGCGGAGTGAAGCTTTCTTT
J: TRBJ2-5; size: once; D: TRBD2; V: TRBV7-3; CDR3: CASSPAGGETQYF; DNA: TGTGCCAGCAGCCCGGCGGGAGGGGAGACCCAGTACTTC
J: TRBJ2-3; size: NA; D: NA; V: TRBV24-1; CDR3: CATPTERVLPFETDTQYF; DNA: TGTGCCACCCCCACGGAGCGGGTCCTTCCCTTTGAGACAGATACGCAGTATTTT
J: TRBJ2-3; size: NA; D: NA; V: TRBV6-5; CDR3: CASMDKYTDTQYF; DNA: TGTGCCAGCATGGACAAGTACACAGATACGCAGTATTTT
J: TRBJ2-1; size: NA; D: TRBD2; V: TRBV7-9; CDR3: CASSPSSGRFYNEQFF; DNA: TGTGCCAGCAGCCCAAGCAGCGGGAGGTTCTACAATGAGCAGTTCTTC
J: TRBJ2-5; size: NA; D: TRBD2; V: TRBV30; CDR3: CAWSIGTNKETQYF; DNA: TGTGCCTGGAGTATTGGGACTAATAAAGAGACCCAGTACTTC
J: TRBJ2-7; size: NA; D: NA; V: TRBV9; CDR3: CASSVAAGPYEQYF; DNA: TGTGCCAGCAGCGTAGCGGCAGGGCCCTACGAGCAGTACTTC
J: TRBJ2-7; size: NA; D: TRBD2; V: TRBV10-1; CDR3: CASTGGWVALHF; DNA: TGCGCCAGCACGGGAGGTTGGGTCGCCTTACATTTC
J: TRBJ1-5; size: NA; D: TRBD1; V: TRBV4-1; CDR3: CASSQDFSGGMGQPQHF; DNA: TGCGCCAGCAGCCAAGATTTCTCAGGGGGCATGGGTCAGCCCCAGCATTTT
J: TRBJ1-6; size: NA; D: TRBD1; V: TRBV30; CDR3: CAWSAPGTGASPLHF; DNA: TGTGCCTGGAGTGCCCCCGGGACAGGGGCTTCACCCCTCCACTTT
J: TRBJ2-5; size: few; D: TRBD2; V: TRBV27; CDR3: CASSLSQGGRRGRTQETQYF; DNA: TGTGCCAGCAGTTTATCACAGGGTGGCCGGCGCGGGAGGACTCAAGAGACCCAGTACTTC
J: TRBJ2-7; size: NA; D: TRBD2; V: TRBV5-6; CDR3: CASSLKPSGRYEQYF; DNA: TGTGCCAGCAGCTTGAAACCTAGCGGGAGGTACGAGCAGTACTTC
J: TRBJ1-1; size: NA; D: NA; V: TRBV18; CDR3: CASSPREGVVAEAFF; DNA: TGTGCCAGCTCACCAAGGGAGGGGGTGGTGGCTGAAGCTTTCTTT
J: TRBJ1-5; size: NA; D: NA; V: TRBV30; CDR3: CAWSTSVNQPQHF; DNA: TGTGCCTGGAGTACGTCAGTCAATCAGCCCCAGCATTTT
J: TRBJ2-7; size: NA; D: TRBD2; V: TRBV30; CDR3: CAWREAGGFYPYEQYF; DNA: TGTGCCTGGAGGGAAGCGGGAGGTTTTTACCCTTACGAGCAGTACTTC
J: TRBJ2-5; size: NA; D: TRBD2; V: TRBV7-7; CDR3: CASSAQPSGETQYF; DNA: TGTGCTAGCAGCGCGCAGCCTAGCGGAGAGACCCAGTACTTC
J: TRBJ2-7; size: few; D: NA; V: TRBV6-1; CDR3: CASSELRGEQYF; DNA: TGTGCCAGCAGTGAACTGCGCGGCGAGCAGTACTTC
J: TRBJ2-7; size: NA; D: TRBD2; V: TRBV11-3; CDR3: CASSTAGTRGEQYF; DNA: TGTGCCAGCAGCACGGCAGGGACTAGGGGCGAGCAGTACTTC
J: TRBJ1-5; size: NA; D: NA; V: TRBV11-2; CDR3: CASSLDRNQPQHF; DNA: TGTGCCAGCAGCTTAGACCGGAATCAGCCCCAGCATTTT
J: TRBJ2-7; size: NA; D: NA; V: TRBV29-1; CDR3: CSVSTQGHEQYF; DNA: TGCAGCGTTTCTACCCAGGGCCACGAGCAGTACTTC
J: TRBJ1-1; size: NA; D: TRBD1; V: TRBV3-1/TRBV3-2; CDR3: CASSQVYGTGLRAFF; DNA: TGTGCCAGCAGCCAAGTTTACGGGACAGGGCTTAGAGCTTTCTTT